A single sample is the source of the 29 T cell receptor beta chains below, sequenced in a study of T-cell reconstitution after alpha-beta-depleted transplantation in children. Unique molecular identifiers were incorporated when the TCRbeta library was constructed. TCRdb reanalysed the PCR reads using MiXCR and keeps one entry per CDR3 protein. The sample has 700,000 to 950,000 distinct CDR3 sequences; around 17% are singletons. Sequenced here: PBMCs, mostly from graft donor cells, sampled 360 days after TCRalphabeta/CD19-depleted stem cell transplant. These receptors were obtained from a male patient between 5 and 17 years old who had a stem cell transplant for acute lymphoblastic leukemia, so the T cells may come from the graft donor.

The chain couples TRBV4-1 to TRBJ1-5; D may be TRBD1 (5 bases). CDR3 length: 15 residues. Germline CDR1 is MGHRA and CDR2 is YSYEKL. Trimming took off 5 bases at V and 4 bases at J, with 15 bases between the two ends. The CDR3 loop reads CASSFSGTLNQPQHF. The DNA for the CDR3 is TGCGCCAGCAGCTTCTCCGGGACTTTGAATCAGCCCCAGCATTTT.

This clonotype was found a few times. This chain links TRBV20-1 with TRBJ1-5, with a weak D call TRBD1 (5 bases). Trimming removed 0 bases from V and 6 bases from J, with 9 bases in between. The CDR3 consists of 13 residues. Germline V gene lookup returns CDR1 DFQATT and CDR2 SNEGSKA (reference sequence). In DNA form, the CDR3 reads TGCAGTGCTAGAGATCCGCAGGGTCAGCCCCAGCATTTT. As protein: CSARDPQGQPQHF.

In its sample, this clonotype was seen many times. CDR3 amino acids: CASSPSWVDTGELFF. CDR3 sequence (DNA): TGTGCCAGCAGCCCTAGTTGGGTGGACACCGGGGAGCTGTTTTTT. This chain joins TRBV7-9 and TRBJ2-2, with D hard to call. This CDR3 has 15 amino acids. Per the germline V gene, CDR1 is SEHNR and CDR2 is FQNEAQ (reference sequence). V gave up 5 bases and J gave up 3 bases, with 13 bases separating them. The variable domain in full, completed from reference TRBV7-9 and TRBJ2-2, reads DTGVSQNPRHKITKRGQNVTFRCDPISEHNRLYWYRQTLGQGPEFLTYFQNEAQLEKSRLLSDRFSAERPKGSFSTLEIQRTEQGDSAMYLCASSPSWVDTGELFFGEGSRLTVL.

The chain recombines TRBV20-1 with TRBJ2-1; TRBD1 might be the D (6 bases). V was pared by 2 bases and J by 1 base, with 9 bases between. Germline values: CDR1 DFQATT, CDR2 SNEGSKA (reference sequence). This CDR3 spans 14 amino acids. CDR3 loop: CSARSQGSYNEQFF. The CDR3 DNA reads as TGCAGTGCTAGATCACAGGGATCCTACAATGAGCAGTTCTTC.

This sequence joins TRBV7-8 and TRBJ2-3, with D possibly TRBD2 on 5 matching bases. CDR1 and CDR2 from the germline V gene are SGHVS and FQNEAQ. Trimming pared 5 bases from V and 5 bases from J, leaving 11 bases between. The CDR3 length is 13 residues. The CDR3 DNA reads TGTGCCAGCAGCGCGGGCCTGGTAGATACGCAGTATTTT. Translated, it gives CASSAGLVDTQYF.

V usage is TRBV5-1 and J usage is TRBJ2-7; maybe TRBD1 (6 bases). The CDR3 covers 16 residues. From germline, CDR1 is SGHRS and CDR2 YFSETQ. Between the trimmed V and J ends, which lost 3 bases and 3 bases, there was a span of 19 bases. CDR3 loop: CASSWQGLGFYYEQYF. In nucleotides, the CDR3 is TGCGCCAGCAGCTGGCAGGGGCTGGGATTCTACTACGAGCAGTACTTC.

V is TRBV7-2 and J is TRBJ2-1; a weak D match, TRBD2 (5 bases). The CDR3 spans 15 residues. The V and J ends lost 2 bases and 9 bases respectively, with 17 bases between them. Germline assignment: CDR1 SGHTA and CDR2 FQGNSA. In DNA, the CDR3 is TGTGCCAGCAGCTTAAGGTTCGGCAGTCTAGCTGAGCAGTTCTTC. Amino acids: CASSLRFGSLAEQFF.

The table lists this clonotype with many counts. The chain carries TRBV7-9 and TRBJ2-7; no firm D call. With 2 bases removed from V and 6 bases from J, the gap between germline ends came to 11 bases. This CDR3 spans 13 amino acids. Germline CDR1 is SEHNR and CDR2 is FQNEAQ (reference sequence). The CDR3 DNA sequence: TGTGCCAGCAGCTTAATCGGCCGAAGCGAGCAGTACTTC. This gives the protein CASSLIGRSEQYF. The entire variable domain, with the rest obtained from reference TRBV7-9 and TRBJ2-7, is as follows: DTGVSQNPRHKITKRGQNVTFRCDPISEHNRLYWYRQTLGQGPEFLTYFQNEAQLEKSRLLSDRFSAERPKGSFSTLEIQRTEQGDSAMYLCASSLIGRSEQYFGPGTRLTVT.

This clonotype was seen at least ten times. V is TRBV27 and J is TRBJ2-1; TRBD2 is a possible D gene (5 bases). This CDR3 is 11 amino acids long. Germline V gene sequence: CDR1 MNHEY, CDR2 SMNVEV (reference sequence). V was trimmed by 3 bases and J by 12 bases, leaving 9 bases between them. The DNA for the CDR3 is TGTGCCAGCAGTTTTGTGGGGAGGCAGTTCTTC. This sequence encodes CASSFVGRQFF.

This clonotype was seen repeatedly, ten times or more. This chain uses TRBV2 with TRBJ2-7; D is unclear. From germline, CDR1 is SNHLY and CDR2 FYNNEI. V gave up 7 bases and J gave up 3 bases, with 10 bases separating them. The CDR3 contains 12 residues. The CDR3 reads CASNAGLYEQYF. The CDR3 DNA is TGTGCCAGCAATGCAGGTCTCTACGAGCAGTACTTC.

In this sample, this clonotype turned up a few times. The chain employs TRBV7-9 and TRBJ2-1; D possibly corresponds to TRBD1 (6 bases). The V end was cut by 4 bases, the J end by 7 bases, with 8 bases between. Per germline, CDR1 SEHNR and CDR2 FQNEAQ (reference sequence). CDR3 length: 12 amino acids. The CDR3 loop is CASSSGQNEQFF. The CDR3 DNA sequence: TGTGCCAGCAGCTCTGGACAGAATGAGCAGTTCTTC. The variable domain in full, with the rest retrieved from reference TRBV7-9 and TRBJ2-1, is DTGVSQNPRHKITKRGQNVTFRCDPISEHNRLYWYRQTLGQGPEFLTYFQNEAQLEKSRLLSDRFSAERPKGSFSTLEIQRTEQGDSAMYLCASSSGQNEQFFGPGTRLTVL.

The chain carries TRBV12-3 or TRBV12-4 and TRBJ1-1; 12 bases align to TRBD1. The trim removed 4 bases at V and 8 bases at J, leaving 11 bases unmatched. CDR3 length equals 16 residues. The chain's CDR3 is CASSSGTGGEVVEAFF. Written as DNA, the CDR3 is TGTGCCAGCAGTTCCGGGACAGGGGGCGAGGTGGTGGAAGCTTTCTTT.

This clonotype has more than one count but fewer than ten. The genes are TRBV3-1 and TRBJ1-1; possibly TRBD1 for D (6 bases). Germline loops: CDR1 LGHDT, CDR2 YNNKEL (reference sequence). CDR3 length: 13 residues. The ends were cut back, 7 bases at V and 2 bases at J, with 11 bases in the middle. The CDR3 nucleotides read TGTGCCAGCACTACAGGGACCAACACTGAAGCTTTCTTT. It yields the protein CASTTGTNTEAFF. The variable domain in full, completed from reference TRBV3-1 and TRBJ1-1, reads DTAVSQTPKYLVTQMGNDKSIKCEQNLGHDTMYWYKQDSKKFLKIMFSYNNKELIINETVPNRFSPKSPDKAHLNLHINSLELGDSAVYFCASTTGTNTEAFFGQGTRLTVV.

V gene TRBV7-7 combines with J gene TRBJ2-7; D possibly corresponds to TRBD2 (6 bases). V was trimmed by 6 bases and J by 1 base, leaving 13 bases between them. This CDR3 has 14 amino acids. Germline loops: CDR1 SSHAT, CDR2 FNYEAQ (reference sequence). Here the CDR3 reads CASRSLGGSYEQYF. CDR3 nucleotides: TGTGCCAGCAGGTCACTCGGGGGTTCCTACGAGCAGTACTTC.

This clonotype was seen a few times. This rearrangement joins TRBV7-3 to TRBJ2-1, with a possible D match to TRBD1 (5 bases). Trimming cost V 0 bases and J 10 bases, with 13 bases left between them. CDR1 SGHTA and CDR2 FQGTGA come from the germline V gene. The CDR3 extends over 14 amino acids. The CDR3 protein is CASSLTLTGSEQFF. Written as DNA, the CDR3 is TGTGCCAGCAGCTTAACTCTAACAGGAAGCGAGCAGTTCTTC. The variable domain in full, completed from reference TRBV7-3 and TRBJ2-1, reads GAGVSQTPSNKVTEKGKYVELRCDPISGHTALYWYRQSLGQGPEFLIYFQGTGAADDSGLPNDRFFAVRPEGSVSTLKIQRTERGDSAVYLCASSLTLTGSEQFFGPGTRLTVL.

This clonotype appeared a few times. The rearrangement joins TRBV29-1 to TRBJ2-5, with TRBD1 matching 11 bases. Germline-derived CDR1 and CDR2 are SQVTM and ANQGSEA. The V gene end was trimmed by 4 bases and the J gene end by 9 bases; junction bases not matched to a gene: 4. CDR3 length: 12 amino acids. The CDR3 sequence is CSVGGDRGAQYF. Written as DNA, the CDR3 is TGCAGCGTTGGAGGGGACAGGGGGGCCCAGTACTTC. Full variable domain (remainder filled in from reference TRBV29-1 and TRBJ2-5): SAVISQKPSRDICQRGTSLTIQCQVDSQVTMMFWYRQQPGQSLTLIATANQGSEATYESGFVIDKFPISRPNLTFSTLTVSNMSPEDSSIYLCSVGGDRGAQYFGPGTRLLVL.

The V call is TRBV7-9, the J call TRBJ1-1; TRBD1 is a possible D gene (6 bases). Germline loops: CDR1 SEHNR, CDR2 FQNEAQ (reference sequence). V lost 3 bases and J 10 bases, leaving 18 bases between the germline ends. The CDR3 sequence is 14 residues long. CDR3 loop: CASSFGQPGVRAFF. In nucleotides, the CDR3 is TGTGCCAGCAGCTTCGGACAGCCGGGAGTCCGAGCTTTCTTT. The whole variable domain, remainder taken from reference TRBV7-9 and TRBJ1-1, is DTGVSQNPRHKITKRGQNVTFRCDPISEHNRLYWYRQTLGQGPEFLTYFQNEAQLEKSRLLSDRFSAERPKGSFSTLEIQRTEQGDSAMYLCASSFGQPGVRAFFGQGTRLTVV.

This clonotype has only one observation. The CDR3 bases are TGTGCCAGCAGCTTGGGGGGCGCAAACAATCAGCCCCAGCATTTT. Translated, it gives CASSLGGANNQPQHF. This sequence joins TRBV11-2 and TRBJ1-5; weak D call: TRBD1 (6 bases). This CDR3 has 15 residues. CDR1 SGHAT and CDR2 FQNNGV come from the germline V gene. Between the trimmed V and J ends, which lost 3 bases and 3 bases, there was a span of 12 bases.

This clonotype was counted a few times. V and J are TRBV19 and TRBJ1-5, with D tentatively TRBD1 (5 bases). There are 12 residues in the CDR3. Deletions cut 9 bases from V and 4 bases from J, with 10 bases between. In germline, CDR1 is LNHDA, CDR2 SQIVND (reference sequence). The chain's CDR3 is CASGGRNQPQHF. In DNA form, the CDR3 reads TGTGCCAGCGGGGGACGAAATCAGCCCCAGCATTTT.

DNA of the CDR3: TGTGCCAGCAGCTGGGGCTTCGGGGTCTTTTACTTC. Its protein product is CASSWGFGVFYF. The chain uses TRBV5-6 and TRBJ2-5; D is tentatively TRBD1 or TRBD2 (5 bases each). Germline CDR1 and CDR2: SGHDT and YYEEEE. CDR3 length: 12 residues. Trimming pared 3 bases from V and 14 bases from J, leaving 17 bases between.

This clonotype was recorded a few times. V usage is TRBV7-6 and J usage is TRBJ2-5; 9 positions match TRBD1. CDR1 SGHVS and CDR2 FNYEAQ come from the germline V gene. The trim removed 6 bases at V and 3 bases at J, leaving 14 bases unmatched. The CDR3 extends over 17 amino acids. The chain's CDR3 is CASSRAWWGQGKETQYF. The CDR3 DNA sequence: TGTGCCAGCAGTCGAGCATGGTGGGGACAGGGAAAAGAGACCCAGTACTTC.

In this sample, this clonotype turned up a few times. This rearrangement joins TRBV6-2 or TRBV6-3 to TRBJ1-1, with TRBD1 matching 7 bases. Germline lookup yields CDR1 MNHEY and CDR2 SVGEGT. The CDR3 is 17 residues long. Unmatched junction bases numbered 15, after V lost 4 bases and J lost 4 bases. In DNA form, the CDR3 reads TGTGCCAGCAGTTCGCTACCGACGACAGGGAAGGGCACTGAAGCTTTCTTT. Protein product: CASSSLPTTGKGTEAFF.

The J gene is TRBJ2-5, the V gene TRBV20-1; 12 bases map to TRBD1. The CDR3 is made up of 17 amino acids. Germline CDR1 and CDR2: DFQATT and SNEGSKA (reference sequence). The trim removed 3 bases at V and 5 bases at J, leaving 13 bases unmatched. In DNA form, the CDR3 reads TGCAGTGCTAGTTTCTATGAGGGGGACAGGGGGCTGGAGACCCAGTACTTC. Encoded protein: CSASFYEGDRGLETQYF.

The CDR3 protein is CASSSRLAVNTGELFF. The CDR3 bases are TGTGCCAGCAGCTCGCGTCTAGCGGTCAACACCGGGGAGCTGTTTTTT. V usage is TRBV7-3 and J usage is TRBJ2-2; 7 positions agree with TRBD2. In germline, CDR1 is SGHTA, CDR2 FQGTGA. The CDR3 has 16 amino acids. V gave up 4 bases and J gave up 2 bases; unmatched junction bases: 7. Filled out from reference TRBV7-3 and TRBJ2-2, the complete variable domain reads GAGVSQTPSNKVTEKGKYVELRCDPISGHTALYWYRQSLGQGPEFLIYFQGTGAADDSGLPNDRFFAVRPEGSVSTLKIQRTERGDSAVYLCASSSRLAVNTGELFFGEGSRLTVL.

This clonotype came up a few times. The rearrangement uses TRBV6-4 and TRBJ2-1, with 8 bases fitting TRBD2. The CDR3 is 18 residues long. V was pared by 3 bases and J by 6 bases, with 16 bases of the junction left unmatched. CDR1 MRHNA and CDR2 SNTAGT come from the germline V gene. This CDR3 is CASSERIAGIQGVNEQFF. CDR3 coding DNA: TGTGCCAGCAGTGAGAGGATAGCGGGAATACAAGGAGTCAATGAGCAGTTCTTC.

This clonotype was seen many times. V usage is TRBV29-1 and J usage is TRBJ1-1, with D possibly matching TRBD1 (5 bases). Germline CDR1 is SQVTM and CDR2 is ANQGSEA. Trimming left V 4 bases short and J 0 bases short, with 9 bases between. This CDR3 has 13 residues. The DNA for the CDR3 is TGCAGCGTTGGACAGAACATGAACACTGAAGCTTTCTTT. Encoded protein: CSVGQNMNTEAFF.

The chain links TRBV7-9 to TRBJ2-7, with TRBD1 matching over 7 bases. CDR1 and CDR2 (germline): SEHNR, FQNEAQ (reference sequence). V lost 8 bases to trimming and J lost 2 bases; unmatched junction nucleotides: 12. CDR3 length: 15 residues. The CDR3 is CASQGVYQNPYEQYF. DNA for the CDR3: TGTGCCAGCCAGGGGGTCTATCAAAACCCCTACGAGCAGTACTTC.

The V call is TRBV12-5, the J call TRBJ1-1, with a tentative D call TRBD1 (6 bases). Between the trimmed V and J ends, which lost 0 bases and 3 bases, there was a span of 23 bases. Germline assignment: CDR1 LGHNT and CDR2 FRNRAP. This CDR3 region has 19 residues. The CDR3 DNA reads TGTGCTAGTGGTTTGGTACACTCCTTCACCCGGGGGGCCGACACTGAAGCTTTCTTT. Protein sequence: CASGLVHSFTRGADTEAFF.

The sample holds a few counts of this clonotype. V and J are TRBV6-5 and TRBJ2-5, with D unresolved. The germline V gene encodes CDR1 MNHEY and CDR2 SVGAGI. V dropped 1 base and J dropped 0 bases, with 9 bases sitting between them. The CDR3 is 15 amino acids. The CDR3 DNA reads TGTGCCAGCAGTTACTTATCCGGGTACCAAGAGACCCAGTACTTC. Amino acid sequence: CASSYLSGYQETQYF.